Below, 30 T cell receptor beta chains from the same sample are listed, as sequenced in a study of cytomegalovirus exposure and HLA in healthy donors. Generated by immunoSEQ multiplex PCR, the TCRdb table keeps only in-frame clones and is missing some. In the table there are over 100,000 clones, 88% of which are singletons. The sample taken for sequencing was PBMCs. These receptors originate from a young woman in good health and CMV-seronegative.

The CDR3 DNA follows: TGTGCCAGCAGCCAGGGCTTGTACCCTGAGCAGTTCTTC. Protein sequence: CASSQGLYPEQFF. This rearrangement joins TRBV28 to TRBJ2-1, with D maybe TRBD1 (5 bases). In germline, CDR1 is MDHEN, CDR2 SYDVKM. V lost 6 bases and J 9 bases, leaving 15 bases between the germline ends. The CDR3 totals 13 residues.

The sample holds a few counts of this clone. The chain has TRBV7-8 and TRBJ1-5; a weak D match, TRBD1 (6 bases). The length of the CDR3 is 15 residues. Trimming took off 3 bases at V and 4 bases at J, with 13 bases between the two ends. Germline loops: CDR1 SGHVS, CDR2 FQNEAQ. CDR3 residues: CASSFRRTDNQPQHF. As DNA, the CDR3 is TGTGCCAGCAGCTTTCGCCGGACAGATAATCAGCCCCAGCATTTT.

The genes are TRBV7-8 and TRBJ2-7; D uncertain. Germline loops: CDR1 SGHVS, CDR2 FQNEAQ. Deletions cut 5 bases from V and 4 bases from J, with 18 bases between. The CDR3 is made up of 15 amino acids. CDR3 nucleotide sequence: TGTGCCAGCAGCCAGGAACTCGCCACCGGTTACGAGCAGTACTTC. This translates into CASSQELATGYEQYF.

The rearrangement joins TRBV27 to TRBJ1-1; 7 bases line up with TRBD1. The CDR3 has 16 residues. The germline V gene has CDR1 MNHEY and CDR2 SMNVEV (reference sequence). V lost 7 bases to trimming and J lost 0 bases; unmatched junction nucleotides: 11. The CDR3 is CASMTLRTGMNTEAFF. The DNA for the CDR3 is TGTGCCAGCATGACCCTGCGGACAGGTATGAACACTGAAGCTTTCTTT.

The genes are TRBV2 and TRBJ2-7; D is uncertain. Trimming cost V 2 bases and J 1 base, with 9 bases left between them. Germline V CDR1 and CDR2: SNHLY, FYNNEI. The CDR3 has 14 amino acids. Written as DNA, the CDR3 is TGTGCCAGCAGTGAATATGGGCCGTCCTACGAGCAGTACTTC. As protein: CASSEYGPSYEQYF.

This sequence joins TRBV28 and TRBJ2-7; 10 bases fit TRBD2. The CDR3 covers 19 residues. The germline V gene encodes CDR1 MDHEN and CDR2 SYDVKM. V gave up 2 bases and J gave up 6 bases; unmatched junction bases: 19. CDR3: CASSLDLLAGAGVRSEQYF. The CDR3 DNA is TGTGCCAGCAGTTTAGATTTGCTAGCGGGAGCTGGGGTCAGGTCCGAGCAGTACTTC.

The J gene is TRBJ2-6, the V gene TRBV4-3, with TRBD1 matching 9 bases. Germline CDR1 and CDR2: LGHNA and YSLEER. The CDR3 contains 15 residues. V gave up 0 bases and J gave up 15 bases; unmatched junction bases: 9. The CDR3 coding sequence is TGCGCCAGCAGCCAAGATCAGTGGGGACAGGGAGGCCTGACTTTC. Encoded protein: CASSQDQWGQGGLTF.

V and J are TRBV4-1 and TRBJ1-3; maybe TRBD1 (6 bases). The V end was cut by 3 bases, the J end by 2 bases, with 23 bases between. CDR3 size: 19 residues. CDR1 is MGHRA and CDR2 is YSYEKL in the germline V gene. The CDR3 sequence: CASSHPPGHLERPGNTIYF. As DNA, the CDR3 is TGCGCCAGCAGCCACCCGCCGGGACATCTAGAACGTCCTGGAAACACCATATATTTT.

The chain couples TRBV6-5 to TRBJ2-2, with 14 bases matching TRBD2. The CDR3 length is 15 residues. The germline V gene has CDR1 MNHEY and CDR2 SVGAGI. V shed 6 bases, J shed 9 bases, and the junction held 6 bases outside the gene matches. CDR3 region: CASSRGTSGSRELFF. CDR3 DNA: TGTGCCAGCAGCCGCGGGACTAGCGGGAGTCGGGAGCTGTTTTTT.

This chain joins TRBV9 and TRBJ1-4; TRBD1 aligns across 8 bases. J gave up 6 bases and V 3 bases, and 7 bases lay outside the gene matches. This CDR3 has 15 residues. Germline V CDR1 and CDR2: SGDLS, YYNGEE. The DNA for the CDR3 is TGTGCCAGCAGCGCCCAGGGGGCGTCGCATGAAAAACTGTTTTTT. It translates to CASSAQGASHEKLFF.

CDR3 sequence reads: CAYAPGSGANVLTF. The CDR3 region has the DNA TGTGCCTACGCCCCGGGGTCTGGGGCCAACGTCCTGACTTTC. The chain combines TRBV10-3 with TRBJ2-6, with D perhaps TRBD2 (5 bases). This CDR3 is 14 amino acids long. Germline-derived CDR1 and CDR2 are ENHRY and SYGVKD. V lost 11 bases, J lost 1 base, and 12 bases lay in between.

The chain is built from TRBV9 and TRBJ2-3, with 7 bases identical to TRBD2. V gave up 1 base and J gave up 1 base; unmatched junction bases: 0. CDR1 is SGDLS, CDR2 YYNGEE, per germline. The CDR3 is 14 residues long. CDR3 sequence reads: CASSVRGGTDTQYF. Here the CDR3 DNA reads TGTGCCAGCAGCGTACGGGGGGGCACAGATACGCAGTATTTT.

The rearrangement uses TRBV4-3 and TRBJ1-2, with D tentatively TRBD1 (5 bases). The V end lost 1 base, the J end lost 3 bases, and 9 bases lay between the germline ends. The CDR3 is 14 residues long. Germline V gene data show CDR1 as LGHNA and CDR2 as YSLEER. The CDR3 is CASSQGGVDYGYTF. The CDR3 DNA reads TGCGCCAGCAGCCAAGGGGGGGTGGACTATGGCTACACCTTC.

The chain is built from TRBV7-9 and TRBJ2-5, with TRBD2 matching over 11 bases. The CDR3 is made up of 17 amino acids. Trimming removed 1 base from V and 2 bases from J; junction bases left unmatched: 6. The V gene's germline CDR1 is SEHNR and CDR2 FQNEAQ (reference sequence). CDR3 sequence: CASSLGLLAGDQETQYF. The CDR3 bases are TGTGCCAGCAGCTTAGGGCTACTAGCGGGGGATCAAGAGACCCAGTACTTC.

This clone was seen just once. CDR3 sequence: CSVQGLAGPSRDEQYF. DNA of the CDR3: TGCAGCGTACAGGGACTAGCGGGGCCCTCTCGGGACGAGCAGTACTTC. The V call is TRBV29-1, the J call TRBJ2-7, with 13 positions matching TRBD2. The CDR3 runs 16 residues. With 6 bases clipped from V and 5 bases from J, the junction kept 13 bases outside the gene matches. Germline V gene sequence: CDR1 SQVTM, CDR2 ANQGSEA.

This clone was counted a single time. The chain recombines TRBV19 with TRBJ2-3, with 10 bases identical to TRBD2. The CDR3 has 15 amino acids. The germline CDR1 and CDR2 sequences are LNHDA and SQIVND (reference sequence). Trimming took 6 bases from V and 5 from J; bases not matched to a gene: 8. The CDR3 coding sequence is TGTGCCAGTAGGCCGCTAGCGGGAGCTGGAGATACGCAGTATTTT. Protein sequence: CASRPLAGAGDTQYF.

This chain uses TRBV18 with TRBJ2-7; D is undetermined. There are 13 residues in the CDR3. Trimming cost V 0 bases and J 3 bases, with 6 bases left between them. Per germline, CDR1 KGHSH and CDR2 LQKENI. The CDR3 region has the DNA TGTGCCAGCTCACCACCTATATACTACGAGCAGTACTTC. Amino acids: CASSPPIYYEQYF.

V and J are TRBV13 and TRBJ2-3; 13 bases are shared with TRBD2. The length of the CDR3 is 16 residues. Germline V CDR1 and CDR2: PRHDT, FYEKMQ (reference sequence). V was clipped by 5 bases and J by 2 bases; unmatched bases: 4. The CDR3 spells CASSPGLAGITDTQYF. The CDR3 DNA reads as TGTGCCAGCAGCCCGGGACTAGCGGGAATCACAGATACGCAGTATTTT.

V gene TRBV11-2 combines with J gene TRBJ1-1, with 9 bases lining up with TRBD1. Germline V gene data show CDR1 as SGHAT and CDR2 as FQNNGV. The length of the CDR3 is 19 residues. V lost 2 bases and J lost 0; bases outside the gene matches: 13. CDR3 bases: TGTGCCAGCAGCTTAATCCCAAGGACAGGGGAAAGTATGAACACTGAAGCTTTCTTT. Protein: CASSLIPRTGESMNTEAFF.

The table lists this clone with a few counts. The chain recombines TRBV27 with TRBJ1-1, with D uncertain. Trimming left V 0 bases short and J 4 bases short, with 21 bases between. CDR3 size: 18 residues. The germline CDR1 and CDR2 sequences are MNHEY and SMNVEV (reference sequence). CDR3 coding DNA: TGTGCCAGCAGTTTATCCCCCCGGTTGACTATCCGCGGCACTGAAGCTTTCTTT. It encodes CASSLSPRLTIRGTEAFF.

V is TRBV7-8 and J is TRBJ2-5; TRBD2 might be the D (8 bases). Germline V gives CDR1 SGHVS, CDR2 FQNEAQ. With 2 bases removed from V and 5 bases from J, the gap between germline ends came to 12 bases. The CDR3 length is 14 residues. The CDR3 spells CASSLLAGQETQYF. CDR3 nucleotides: TGTGCCAGCAGCTTATTAGCGGGACAGGAGACCCAGTACTTC.

The rearrangement joins TRBV28 to TRBJ2-6; the match to TRBD2 covers 10 bases. The length of the CDR3 is 19 residues. Germline lookup yields CDR1 MDHEN and CDR2 SYDVKM. With V trimmed by 3 bases and J by 0 bases, 8 bases remained unmatched. The CDR3: CASSFTSGIFLSGANVLTF. For the CDR3, the DNA is TGTGCCAGCAGTTTTACTAGCGGGATCTTCCTCTCTGGGGCCAACGTCCTGACTTTC.

V gene TRBV6-6 combines with J gene TRBJ2-1, with D hard to call. The V end was cut by 7 bases, the J end by 8 bases, with 21 bases between. The CDR3 covers 15 residues. Germline V CDR1 and CDR2: MNHNY, SVGAGI (reference sequence). The CDR3: CASKSPSSALDEQFF. CDR3 DNA: TGTGCCAGCAAATCTCCTAGTTCAGCTTTGGATGAGCAGTTCTTC.

This chain joins TRBV15 and TRBJ2-3; the D gene is possibly TRBD2 (6 bases). CDR1 is LNHNV and CDR2 is YYDKDF in the germline V gene (reference sequence). V was trimmed by 0 bases and J by 0 bases, leaving 16 bases between them. This CDR3 contains 18 residues. CDR3 protein: CATSRDYGAGISTDTQYF. Written as DNA, the CDR3 is TGTGCCACCAGCAGAGATTATGGTGCGGGAATAAGCACAGATACGCAGTATTTT. The full variable domain, its missing parts supplied by reference TRBV15 and TRBJ2-3, is DAMVIQNPRYQVTQFGKPVTLSCSQTLNHNVMYWYQQKSSQAPKLLFHYYDKDFNNEADTPDNFQSRRPNTSFCFLDIRSPGLGDTAMYLCATSRDYGAGISTDTQYFGPGTRLTVL.

This chain uses TRBV4-2 with TRBJ1-3; 7 bases map to TRBD1. Unmatched junction bases numbered 5, after V lost 0 bases and J lost 0 bases. CDR3 length equals 17 residues. The germline V gene encodes CDR1 LGHNA and CDR2 YNFKEQ. DNA for the CDR3: TGTGCCAGCAGCCAAGATCTGGGACAGAACTCTGGAAACACCATATATTTT. Translated: CASSQDLGQNSGNTIYF.

The chain is built from TRBV6-5 and TRBJ1-2; TRBD1 matches 7 bases. The V gene end was trimmed by 5 bases and the J gene end by 2 bases; junction bases not matched to a gene: 8. The germline CDR1 and CDR2 sequences are MNHEY and SVGAGI. The CDR3 extends over 15 amino acids. CDR3 sequence: CASSTPRQGNYGYTF. As DNA, the CDR3 is TGTGCCAGCAGTACACCTAGACAGGGAAACTATGGCTACACCTTC.

The V gene is TRBV27, the J gene TRBJ2-3, with TRBD2 matching 12 bases. Germline V gene sequence: CDR1 MNHEY, CDR2 SMNVEV (reference sequence). The CDR3 length is 18 residues. With V trimmed by 6 bases and J by 5 bases, 15 bases remained unmatched. CDR3 sequence reads: CASRSIATSGSTVDTQYF. Written as DNA, the CDR3 is TGTGCCAGCAGATCCATTGCGACTAGCGGGAGTACAGTAGATACGCAGTATTTT.

This clone appeared a single time. DNA for the CDR3: TGTGCCAGCAGCCTCGAACCGGTCATCAATGAAAAACTGTTTTTT. Translated: CASSLEPVINEKLFF. The chain employs TRBV28 and TRBJ1-4; unclear D gene. In germline, CDR1 is MDHEN, CDR2 SYDVKM. The CDR3 covers 15 residues. V lost 6 bases and J lost 5, with 16 bases in between. The variable domain in full, completed from reference TRBV28 and TRBJ1-4, reads DVKVTQSSRYLVKRTGEKVFLECVQDMDHENMFWYRQDPGLGLRLIYFSYDVKMKEKGDIPEGYSVSREKKERFSLILESASTNQTSMYLCASSLEPVINEKLFFGSGTQLSVL.

This clone was recorded once. The J gene is TRBJ2-7, the V gene TRBV5-6; possibly TRBD1 for D (6 bases). The germline gives CDR1 SGHDT, CDR2 YYEEEE. CDR3 size: 15 residues. The V end lost 1 base, the J end lost 0 bases, and 11 bases lay between the germline ends. CDR3 sequence (DNA): TGTGCCAGCAGCTTGATGGTAGGGGGCTCCTACGAGCAGTACTTC. This gives the protein CASSLMVGGSYEQYF.

The chain uses TRBV19 and TRBJ1-5; tentative D call: TRBD1 (6 bases). Trimming took off 5 bases at V and 4 bases at J, with 9 bases between the two ends. Germline V lookup: CDR1 LNHDA, CDR2 SQIVND (reference sequence). CDR3 length equals 13 residues. The chain's CDR3 is CASSRTANQPQHF. The DNA of the CDR3 is TGTGCCAGTAGTCGGACAGCTAATCAGCCCCAGCATTTT.